Detailed here is one T cell receptor (beta chain). In germline, CDR1 is WSHSY, CDR2 SAAADI. The CDR3 runs 13 residues. The V and J ends lost 0 bases and 6 bases respectively, with 9 bases between them. The record originates from a study of shared clonotypes between healthy human individuals. The overall study: The plates for each donor numbered three CD4 naive, three CD4 memory, two CD8 naive and one CD8 memory.

Naive CD8 isolation took CD45RO-negative cells positively selected for CCR7 and excluded terminally differentiated effector memory CD45RA+ cells. Each sample came from a Caucasian adult donor living in Nashville, Tennessee. Replicate PCRs from sorted subsets contained about 200 ng DNA, which is 31,000 or so T cell genomes. The repertoire was sequenced with immunoSEQ multiplex PCR; TCRdb's copy has only in-frame clones and lacks some. This table holds about 2 million clones, 85% to 95% found once. Sequencing input: naive CD8+ T cells sorted from blood. The chain combines TRBV10-2 with TRBJ2-7; D unclear. The source of this sequence is a man aged 18 to 30 in good health. DNA for the CDR3: TGCGCCAGCAGTGAGTCGAATATGTCCGAGCAGTACTTC. Its translation: CASSESNMSEQYF.